The 26 T cell receptor beta chains in this list originate from one sample, sequenced in a study of blood T cell repertoires in COVID-19. Only in-frame clones appear in the TCRdb table, and some are missing; sequencing was by immunoSEQ multiplex PCR. In the table there are roughly 160,000 clones, approximately 90% of which are singletons. The sample taken for sequencing was peripheral blood. The receptor set was obtained from a man aged 18 to 30 with COVID-19, enrolled during active disease.

This rearrangement joins TRBV5-1 to TRBJ2-7, with TRBD2 matching over 15 bases. The ends lost 3 bases at V and 3 bases at J; junction bases unmatched: 10. The CDR3 spans 18 residues. Per the germline V gene, CDR1 is SGHRS and CDR2 is YFSETQ. CDR3 region: CASSSTGLAGGERYEQYF. CDR3 in DNA: TGCGCCAGCAGCTCAACGGGACTAGCGGGAGGAGAGCGCTACGAGCAGTACTTC.

This clone was detected only once. The chain is built from TRBV7-9 and TRBJ1-5, with D maybe TRBD1 (5 bases). This CDR3 has 14 residues. CDR1 and CDR2 (germline): SEHNR, FQNEAQ (reference sequence). With 6 bases removed from V and 0 bases from J, the gap between germline ends came to 9 bases. CDR3 sequence: CASSSQGSNQPQHF. In DNA, the CDR3 is TGTGCCAGCAGTTCCCAGGGTAGCAATCAGCCCCAGCATTTT.

The table lists this clone with a few counts. The chain has TRBV7-2 and TRBJ2-7, with D possibly being TRBD1 (6 bases). The germline CDR1 and CDR2 sequences are SGHTA and FQGNSA. Trimming removed 6 bases at V and 9 bases at J, with 27 bases between. CDR3 length equals 16 residues. CDR3 in DNA: TGTGCCAGCAGGTTACAGTCCGGGACAACCCTTCAGGGGCAGTACTTC. It codes for CASRLQSGTTLQGQYF.

This clone was seen once. The chain recombines TRBV4-1 with TRBJ1-1, with D uncertain. CDR1 is MGHRA, CDR2 YSYEKL, per germline. The V and J ends lost 4 bases and 4 bases respectively, with 10 bases between them. The CDR3 contains 13 residues. CDR3 sequence: CASSPKGGTEAFF. The CDR3 DNA reads TGCGCCAGCAGCCCAAAAGGCGGCACTGAAGCTTTCTTT.

Details on this clone: One end of the junction is discordant with germline, which a read error may explain. The chain couples TRBV30 to TRBJ1-4, with no clear D. CDR3 length: 15 amino acids. In germline, CDR1 is GTSNPN, CDR2 SVGIG (reference sequence). The CDR3 bases are TGTGCCTGGAAAAAAGGCGGGGTACTTAATGAAAAACTGCTTTTT. It translates to CAWKKGGVLNEKLLF.

The chain carries TRBV28 and TRBJ1-2; a possible D gene is TRBD1 (5 bases). CDR1 and CDR2 from the germline V gene are MDHEN and SYDVKM. The CDR3 contains 11 residues. Trimming took off 4 bases at V and 7 bases at J, with 7 bases between the two ends. The CDR3 region has the DNA TGTGCCAGCAGTTGGGGGGGTGGCTACACCTTC. It yields the protein CASSWGGGYTF.

This rearrangement joins TRBV19 to TRBJ1-1; D gene unclear. The V gene lost 3 bases and the J gene lost 7 bases, with 12 bases spanning the gap. The CDR3 contains 13 residues. Germline CDR1 and CDR2: LNHDA and SQIVND (reference sequence). CDR3 in DNA: TGTGCCAGTAGTATCCAGTGGGCGGGTGAAGCTTTCTTT. Translation gives CASSIQWAGEAFF.

This clone was found once. The genes are TRBV24-1 and TRBJ1-5; tentative D call: TRBD1 (5 bases). This CDR3 has 13 residues. V lost 9 bases to trimming and J lost 7 bases, with 15 bases between them. Germline V lookup: CDR1 KGHDR, CDR2 SFDVKD. CDR3 protein: CATGAGGGQPQHF. CDR3 coding DNA: TGTGCCACCGGAGCGGGGGGTGGACAGCCCCAGCATTTT.

This chain links TRBV25-1 with TRBJ2-1; weak D call: TRBD2 (5 bases). The germline V and J ends were trimmed by 5 bases and 1 base, with 9 bases remaining between them. The CDR3 spans 14 residues. Germline values: CDR1 MGHDK, CDR2 SYGVNS. For the CDR3, the DNA is TGTGCCAGCAGTAAGAGGGATTCCTACAATGAGCAGTTCTTC. It is translated as CASSKRDSYNEQFF.

The chain recombines TRBV30 with TRBJ2-7; 8 positions agree with TRBD2. The CDR3 length is 15 residues. Germline CDR1 GTSNPN, CDR2 SVGIG (reference sequence). The J segment lost 1 base and the V segment lost 0 bases, leaving 5 bases of the junction unmatched. The CDR3, as DNA: TGTGCCTGGAGTGTACCCGGGAGGGCTTCCTACGAGCAGTACTTC. It codes for CAWSVPGRASYEQYF.

The CDR3 reads CASPPGTSFSLVGTDTQYF. CDR3 bases: TGTGCCAGCCCTCCCGGGACTAGTTTCTCTTTGGTTGGCACAGATACGCAGTATTTT. The V gene is TRBV2, the J gene TRBJ2-3, with 8 bases identical to TRBD2. Germline CDR1 is SNHLY and CDR2 is FYNNEI. The CDR3 covers 19 residues. J gave up 1 base and V 8 bases, and 20 bases lay outside the gene matches.

The CDR3: CASRAQGTYEQYF. In DNA form, the CDR3 reads TGTGCCAGTAGGGCACAGGGGACATACGAGCAGTACTTC. The V and J genes are TRBV19 and TRBJ2-7; 7 bases are shared with TRBD1. The junction had 6 bases not matched to a gene; V was cut back by 6 bases and J by 4 bases. CDR3 size: 13 residues. Germline V CDR1 and CDR2: LNHDA, SQIVND (reference sequence). Drawing the rest from reference TRBV19 and TRBJ2-7, the complete variable domain is DGGITQSPKYLFRKEGQNVTLSCEQNLNHDAMYWYRQDPGQGLRLIYYSQIVNDFQKGDIAEGYSVSREKKESFPLTVTSAQKNPTAFYLCASRAQGTYEQYFGPGTRLTVT.

The chain employs TRBV10-2 and TRBJ2-1, with D uncertain. The V end lost 7 bases, the J end lost 4 bases, and 11 bases lay between the germline ends. Germline V gene sequence: CDR1 WSHSY, CDR2 SAAADI. The CDR3 is 13 residues long. The CDR3: CASTPSLYNEQFF. CDR3 DNA: TGCGCCAGCACCCCGAGCCTTTACAATGAGCAGTTCTTC.

The chain uses TRBV28 and TRBJ2-7; TRBD2 agrees at 7 bases. Trimming took 8 bases from V and 2 from J; bases not matched to a gene: 15. This CDR3 comprises 16 residues. Germline CDR1 is MDHEN and CDR2 is SYDVKM. This chain's CDR3 is CASSPGIAGSTYEQYF. The CDR3 DNA reads TGTGCCAGCTCCCCAGGGATAGCGGGCTCGACCTACGAGCAGTACTTC.

The rearrangement joins TRBV27 to TRBJ1-2; 9 bases map to TRBD1. The CDR3 is made up of 18 amino acids. Germline assignment: CDR1 MNHEY and CDR2 SMNVEV (reference sequence). J gave up 4 bases and V 6 bases, and 18 bases lay outside the gene matches. As DNA, the CDR3 is TGTGCCAGCAGCCCGAAGGGGACAGGGAGTGGGAGTGGCTATGGCTACACCTTC. As protein: CASSPKGTGSGSGYGYTF.

This clone was seen only once. The chain combines TRBV20-1 with TRBJ1-2; no definite D call. Deletions cut 6 bases from V and 9 bases from J, with 14 bases between. The germline gives CDR1 DFQATT, CDR2 SNEGSKA (reference sequence). The CDR3 sequence is 11 residues long. The CDR3 spells CSAPKFGSYTF. CDR3 in DNA: TGCAGTGCACCAAAATTTGGCAGCTACACCTTC.

The rearrangement joins TRBV6-5 to TRBJ2-7, with 7 bases fitting TRBD1. V lost 5 bases and J lost 2; bases outside the gene matches: 6. The CDR3 spans 14 residues. The germline gives CDR1 MNHEY, CDR2 SVGAGI. The CDR3 loop is CASSNDRVPYEQYF. The CDR3 DNA reads TGTGCCAGCAGTAACGACAGGGTCCCCTACGAGCAGTACTTC.

The chain carries TRBV14 and TRBJ2-1, with D possibly TRBD1 on 6 matching bases. The germline V and J ends were trimmed by 3 bases and 5 bases, with 8 bases remaining between them. Germline lookup yields CDR1 SGHDN and CDR2 FVKESK. The CDR3 runs to 13 residues. This CDR3 is CASSQTGNNEQFF. CDR3 bases: TGTGCCAGCAGCCAGACAGGTAACAATGAGCAGTTCTTC.

This clone was recorded only once. Here the CDR3 reads CAWTPGLAGYEQYF. The DNA for the CDR3 is TGTGCCTGGACACCAGGACTAGCGGGGTACGAGCAGTACTTC. The chain carries TRBV30 and TRBJ2-7, with 12 bases identical to TRBD2. V lost 4 bases and J lost 4; bases outside the gene matches: 5. The CDR3 is made up of 14 amino acids. Germline V CDR1 and CDR2: GTSNPN, SVGIG (reference sequence).

The rearrangement joins TRBV6-5 to TRBJ2-1; 8 bases fit TRBD2. Germline V CDR1 and CDR2: MNHEY, SVGAGI. CDR3 size: 15 residues. With V trimmed by 6 bases and J by 5 bases, 9 bases remained unmatched. In nucleotides, the CDR3 is TGTGCCAGCAGCACCGGGGGGGACCCCAACAATGAGCAGTTCTTC. Residues: CASSTGGDPNNEQFF.

This clone was seen a single time. This specimen includes other DNA sequences encoding the same CDR3. The chain combines TRBV7-8 with TRBJ2-7; weak D call: TRBD2 (5 bases). Germline assignment: CDR1 SGHVS and CDR2 FQNEAQ. V was pared by 3 bases and J by 0 bases, with 9 bases between. The CDR3 sequence is 14 residues long. This chain's CDR3 is CASSLLGSSYEQYF. The CDR3 nucleotides read TGTGCCAGCAGCTTGCTAGGGAGCTCCTACGAGCAGTACTTC.

V gene TRBV7-3 combines with J gene TRBJ2-2; 9 positions agree with TRBD2. The CDR3 covers 16 residues. J lost 4 bases, V lost 5 bases, and 8 bases had no gene match. Germline CDR1 reads SGHTA; CDR2 reads FQGTGA. The chain's CDR3 is CASSPVGSGSTGELFF. Written as DNA, the CDR3 is TGTGCCAGCAGCCCCGTGGGTAGCGGGAGCACCGGGGAGCTGTTTTTT.

The chain couples TRBV15 to TRBJ1-5, with 7 bases fitting TRBD1. CDR1 and CDR2 (germline): LNHNV, YYDKDF (reference sequence). V dropped 3 bases and J dropped 6; count of bases not matched to a gene: 8. The CDR3 has 15 amino acids. The CDR3 bases are TGTGCCACCAGCAGGGACAGGAGTCATGGTCAGCCCCAGCATTTT. Its protein is CATSRDRSHGQPQHF.

V is TRBV6-1 and J is TRBJ2-7, with D possibly being TRBD1 (8 bases). Trimming removed 4 bases at V and 6 bases at J, with 22 bases between. The CDR3 runs to 16 residues. The germline gives CDR1 MNHNS, CDR2 SASEGT. The CDR3, as DNA: TGTGCCAGCAGTGGCCCAACAGGGGGGGCAGTCGGCGAGCAGTACTTC. This gives the protein CASSGPTGGAVGEQYF.

This chain connects TRBV4-3 to TRBJ1-2; D possibly corresponds to TRBD1 (6 bases). The CDR3 covers 17 residues. V gave up 1 base and J gave up 6 bases, with 21 bases separating them. Germline CDR1 LGHNA, CDR2 YSLEER. CDR3 amino acids: CASSQGNTGHYYDGYTF. The CDR3 DNA follows: TGCGCCAGCAGCCAAGGTAACACGGGACACTACTATGATGGCTACACCTTC.

This clone has just one count. This rearrangement joins TRBV6-2 or TRBV6-3 to TRBJ2-2; 8 bases match TRBD2. This CDR3 is 16 amino acids long. V trimming: 0 bases; J trimming: 4 bases; junction bases outside the gene matches: 4. Germline CDR1 and CDR2: MNHEY and SVGEGT. The CDR3 here is CASSYSSGSFTGELFF. The DNA for the CDR3 is TGTGCCAGCAGTTACTCAAGCGGGAGCTTCACCGGGGAGCTGTTTTTT.